This T cell receptor (beta chain) is from a study of beta chain features in type 1 diabetes. Study-wide points: The question left open here concerned HLA type influencing TCRB rearrangement. All four CD4+ subsets from Type 1 diabetes patients carried moderately but significantly shorter TCRB CDR3s. Fewer insertions but more deletions were seen at VDJ junctions in type 1 diabetes patients. The naive, central memory and Treg TCRB repertoires looked more alike in patients than they did in healthy donors.

The CDR3 loop spans 13 amino acids. Germline V gives CDR1 SGHAT, CDR2 FQNNGV. The trim removed 3 bases at V and 6 bases at J, leaving 3 bases unmatched. This clone has only a few counts. Its antigen remains unknown. Every isolated RNA sample was fully reverse transcribed, so sequencing captured expressed TCRB transcripts. Generated by immunoSEQ multiplex PCR, the TCRdb table keeps only in-frame clones and is missing some. Of about 240,000 clones listed, 14% are singletons. Sequencing was carried out using naive CD4+ T cells from blood. The TCR sequence derives from a man aged 30-40 years with type 1 diabetes. The chain couples TRBV11-2 to TRBJ1-1, with 8 bases identical to TRBD1. CDR3 loop: CASSLTGAAEAFF. Here the CDR3 DNA reads TGTGCCAGCAGCTTGACAGGGGCGGCTGAAGCTTTCTTT. The full variable domain, rest sourced from reference TRBV11-2 and TRBJ1-1, is EAGVAQSPRYKIIEKRQSVAFWCNPISGHATLYWYQQILGQGPKLLIQFQNNGVVDDSQLPKDRFSAERLKGVDSTLKIQPAKLEDSAVYLCASSLTGAAEAFFGQGTRLTVV.